These T cell receptor beta chains were read from a single sample in a study of T cell changes during pregnancy in multiple sclerosis. TCRdb's table, derived via immunoSEQ multiplex PCR, lists solely in-frame clones and lacks some. Of about 80,000 clones in the sample, 90% to 95% are singletons; the top ten hold approximately 2.5%. The sample was peripheral blood, taken before pregnancy. These receptors originate from a female donor with multiple sclerosis, enrolled in a pregnancy study. Each CDR3 is given with its conserved first and last residue. D genes are given only for firm matches.

J gene | D gene | V gene | CDR3 protein | CDR3 DNA
TRBJ1-2 | TRBD1 | TRBV2 | CASTKDRAPYGYTF | TGTGCCAGCACCAAGGACAGGGCGCCGTATGGCTACACCTTC
TRBJ2-7 | TRBD2 | TRBV7-6 | CASSPYGGGPYEQYF | TGTGCCAGCAGCCCCTACGGGGGAGGGCCCTACGAGCAGTACTTC
TRBJ1-2 | NA | TRBV5-1 | CASSLDASSYGYTF | TGCGCCAGCAGCCTTGATGCCTCTAGCTATGGCTACACCTTC
TRBJ2-7 | TRBD1 | TRBV27 | CASTGTDSYEQYF | TGTGCCAGCACTGGGACAGACTCCTACGAGCAGTACTTC
TRBJ1-1 | NA | TRBV4-3 | CASSQDSETEAFF | TGCGCCAGCAGCCAAGACAGTGAAACTGAAGCTTTCTTT
TRBJ2-1 | TRBD2 | TRBV5-4 | CASSRSGTSGVNEQFF | TGTGCCAGCAGCCGTTCCGGGACTAGCGGGGTCAATGAGCAGTTCTTC
TRBJ2-7 | NA | TRBV7-9 | CASSLGRDSISYEQYF | TGTGCCAGCAGCTTAGGGCGGGACTCGATCTCCTACGAGCAGTACTTC
TRBJ2-7 | NA | TRBV7-9 | CASSLGVYEQYF | TGTGCCAGCAGCTTAGGAGTGTACGAGCAGTACTTC
TRBJ2-5 | NA | TRBV28 | CASSSMNGGTYQETQYF | TGTGCCAGCAGTTCAATGAACGGGGGGACATATCAAGAGACCCAGTACTTC
TRBJ2-1 | TRBD2 | TRBV6-6 | CASNQGTSGRISFF | TGTGCCAGCAATCAGGGGACTAGCGGGAGAATCTCGTTCTTC
TRBJ2-1 | TRBD2 | TRBV6-5 | CASSYRGLAANEQFF | TGTGCCAGCAGTTACAGGGGACTAGCGGCCAATGAGCAGTTCTTC
TRBJ2-5 | NA | TRBV14 | CASSPKDWQETQYF | TGTGCCAGCAGCCCGAAGGACTGGCAAGAGACCCAGTACTTC
TRBJ2-5 | TRBD2 | TRBV7-8 | CASSPLTSGILKETQYF | TGTGCCAGCAGCCCCCTGACTAGCGGGATACTGAAGGAGACCCAGTACTTC
TRBJ2-7 | TRBD2 | TRBV28 | CASGLAGAIDEQYF | TGTGCCAGCGGACTAGCGGGAGCTATCGACGAGCAGTACTTC
TRBJ2-6 | NA | TRBV28 | CASRRVSSGANVLTF | TGTGCCAGCAGGAGAGTGAGCTCTGGGGCCAACGTCCTGACTTTC